The clone carrying this T cell receptor (beta chain) appeared a few times. Its antigen is not known. This beta chain is an off-target read within a library intended for alpha chains, so its frequency means little. Each CDR3 protein gets one entry after TCRdb re-called the 5' RACE reads with MiXCR. The sample lists 4,500 to 7,000 distinct CDR3 sequences; around 4.9% were seen once. This specimen comes from a study of spatial heterogeneity in lung cancer. Study summary: A unique TCR and UMI combination showed up more than ten times in raw reads, on average.

Study-wide results and caveats: Tumoral mutation counts were tracked by counts of expanded intratumoral alpha and beta TCRs.

The time point here: sample taken at primary tumor resection. Samples were obtained from about 75 donors, all untreated early-stage non-small cell lung cancer patients. The input material, whole RNA from tumor, nontumor lung or frozen PBMC, was sequenced unsorted. Germline V gene lookup returns CDR1 LGHDT and CDR2 YNNKEL (reference sequence). The CDR3 sequence is 14 residues long. The ends lost 5 bases at V and 0 bases at J; junction bases unmatched: 3. The chain carries TRBV3-1 and TRBJ2-5, with TRBD1 matching 7 bases. This TCR derives from a male donor with early-stage non-small cell lung cancer. The input for sequencing was lung tumor tissue, taken at surgery. The CDR3 DNA reads as TGTGCCAGCAGCAGGACAGGAAACCAAGAGACCCAGTACTTC. Amino acid sequence: CASSRTGNQETQYF.